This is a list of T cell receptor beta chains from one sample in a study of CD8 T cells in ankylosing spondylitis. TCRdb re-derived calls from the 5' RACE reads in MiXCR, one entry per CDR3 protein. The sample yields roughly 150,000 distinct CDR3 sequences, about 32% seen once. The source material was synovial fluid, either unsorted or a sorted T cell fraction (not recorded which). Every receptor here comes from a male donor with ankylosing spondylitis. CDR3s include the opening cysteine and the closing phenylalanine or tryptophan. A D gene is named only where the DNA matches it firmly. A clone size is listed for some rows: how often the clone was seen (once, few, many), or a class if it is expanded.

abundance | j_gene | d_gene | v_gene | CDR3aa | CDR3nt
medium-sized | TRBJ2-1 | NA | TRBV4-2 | CASSQGNEQFF | TGTGCCAGCAGCCAGGGAAATGAGCAGTTCTTC
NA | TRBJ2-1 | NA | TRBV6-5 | CASSSYLDSPKHNEQFF | TGTGCCAGCAGTTCATACCTCGACAGTCCCAAGCACAATGAGCAGTTCTTC
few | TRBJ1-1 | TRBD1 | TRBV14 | CASSQVGQGAIEAFF | TGTGCCAGCAGCCAAGTGGGACAGGGGGCTATTGAAGCTTTCTTT
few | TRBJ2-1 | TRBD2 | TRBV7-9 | CASSLELAAGGEQFF | TGTGCCAGCAGCTTAGAACTAGCGGCGGGGGGTGAGCAGTTCTTC
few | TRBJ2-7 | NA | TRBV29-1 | CSVETGRMSAYEQYF | TGCAGCGTTGAAACCGGGCGGATGAGCGCCTACGAGCAGTACTTC
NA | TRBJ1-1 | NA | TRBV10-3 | CAISELGGEAFF | TGTGCCATCAGTGAGCTCGGAGGAGAAGCTTTCTTT
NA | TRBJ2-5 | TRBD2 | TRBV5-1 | CASSLVRGEQETQYF | TGCGCCAGCAGCTTGGTGCGGGGGGAACAAGAGACCCAGTACTTC
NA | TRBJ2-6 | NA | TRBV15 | CATSNNRQAISGANVLTF | TGTGCCACCAGCAATAACCGACAGGCGATCTCTGGGGCCAACGTCCTGACTTTC
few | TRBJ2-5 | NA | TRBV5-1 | CASSPPTAGGETQYF | TGCGCCAGCAGCCCCCCCACCGCAGGTGGGGAGACCCAGTACTTC
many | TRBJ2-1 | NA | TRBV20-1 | CSAIPDLNYFNEQFF | TGCAGTGCTATCCCAGACTTAAATTACTTCAATGAGCAGTTCTTC
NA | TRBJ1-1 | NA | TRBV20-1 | CSADLIGYTEAFF | TGCAGTGCCGACCTGATTGGCTACACTGAAGCTTTCTTT
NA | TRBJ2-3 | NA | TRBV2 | CASKERATDTQYF | TGTGCCAGCAAGGAACGGGCCACAGATACGCAGTATTTT
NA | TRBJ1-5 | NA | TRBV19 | CASSIEAGKGNQPQHF | TGTGCCAGTAGTATAGAGGCAGGGAAAGGCAATCAGCCCCAGCATTTT
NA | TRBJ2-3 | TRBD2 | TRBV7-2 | CASSPSGGTDTQYF | TGTGCCAGCAGCCCTAGCGGGGGCACAGATACGCAGTATTTT
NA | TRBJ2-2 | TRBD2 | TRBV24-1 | CAMKPGGVYTGELFF | TGTGCCATGAAGCCGGGGGGAGTCTACACCGGGGAGCTGTTTTTT
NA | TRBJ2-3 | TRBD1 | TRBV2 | CASRDREWTDTQYF | TGTGCCAGCCGGGACAGGGAATGGACAGATACGCAGTATTTT
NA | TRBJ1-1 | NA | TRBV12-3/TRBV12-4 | CASTLAHGDRISTEAFF | TGTGCCAGCACACTCGCCCATGGTGACCGGATTTCCACTGAAGCTTTCTTT
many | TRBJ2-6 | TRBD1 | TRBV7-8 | CASRTGTGSSGANVLTF | TGTGCCAGCAGAACCGGGACAGGGAGCTCTGGGGCCAACGTCCTGACTTTC
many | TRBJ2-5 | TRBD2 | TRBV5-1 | CASSLKAGGLQETQYF | TGCGCCAGCAGCTTGAAAGCGGGAGGGCTCCAAGAGACCCAGTACTTC
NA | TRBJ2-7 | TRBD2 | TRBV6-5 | CASSYERGSSYEQYF | TGTGCCAGCAGTTACGAGCGGGGGTCCTCCTACGAGCAGTACTTC
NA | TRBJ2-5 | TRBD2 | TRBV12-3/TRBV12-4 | CASSPALAGQETQYF | TGTGCCAGCAGCCCTGCTCTAGCGGGTCAAGAGACCCAGTACTTC
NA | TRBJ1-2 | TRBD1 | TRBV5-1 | CASSPPGQEGILNYGYTF | TGCGCCAGCAGCCCCCCGGGACAGGAAGGAATTCTTAACTATGGCTACACCTTC
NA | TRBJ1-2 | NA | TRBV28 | CASTSSLNQGYTF | TGTGCCAGCACTTCCTCACTAAATCAAGGCTACACCTTC
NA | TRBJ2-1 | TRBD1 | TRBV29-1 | CSVVGTGGNEQFF | TGCAGCGTTGTGGGGACAGGGGGCAATGAGCAGTTCTTC
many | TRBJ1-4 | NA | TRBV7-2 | CASSLGPSEGSTNEKLFF | TGTGCCAGCAGCTTAGGGCCCTCGGAGGGGTCAACTAATGAAAAACTGTTTTTT
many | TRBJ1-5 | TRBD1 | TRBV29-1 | CSVVDRPNQPQHF | TGCAGCGTTGTGGACAGGCCCAATCAGCCCCAGCATTTT
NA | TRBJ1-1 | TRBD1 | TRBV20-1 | CSADREMNTEAFF | TGCAGTGCGGACAGGGAAATGAACACTGAAGCTTTCTTT
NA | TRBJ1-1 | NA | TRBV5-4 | CASSSLGGKAFF | TGTGCCAGCAGCTCCTTGGGGGGGAAGGCTTTCTTT
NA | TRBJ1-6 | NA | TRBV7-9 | CASSLAGSVYNSPLHF | TGTGCCAGCAGCTTAGCCGGGTCAGTGTATAATTCACCCCTCCACTTT
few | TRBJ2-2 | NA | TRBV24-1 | CATSFNANTGELFF | TGTGCCACCAGTTTTAACGCGAACACCGGGGAGCTGTTTTTT
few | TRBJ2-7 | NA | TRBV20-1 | CSASADGSYEQYF | TGCAGTGCTAGTGCGGACGGTTCCTACGAGCAGTACTTC
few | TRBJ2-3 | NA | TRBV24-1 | CATSADRIGADTQYF | TGTGCCACCAGTGCCGACAGGATCGGTGCAGATACGCAGTATTTT
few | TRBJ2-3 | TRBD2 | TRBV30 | CAWRAGTSGITDTQYF | TGTGCCTGGAGAGCCGGGACTAGCGGGATTACAGATACGCAGTATTTT
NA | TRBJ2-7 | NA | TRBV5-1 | CASSLEGEREQYF | TGCGCCAGCAGCTTGGAAGGGGAGCGCGAGCAGTACTTC
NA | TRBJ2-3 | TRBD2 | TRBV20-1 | CSAKLAGSTDTQYF | TGCAGTGCCAAACTAGCGGGGAGCACAGATACGCAGTATTTT
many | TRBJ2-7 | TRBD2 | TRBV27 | CASRRTSGFYEQYF | TGTGCCAGCAGGAGGACTAGCGGGTTCTACGAGCAGTACTTC
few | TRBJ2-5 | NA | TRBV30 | CAWSSQGAETQYF | TGTGCCTGGAGTTCTCAGGGTGCGGAGACCCAGTACTTC
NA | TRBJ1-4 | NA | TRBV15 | CATMNNTNEKLFF | TGTGCCACCATGAATAACACTAATGAAAAACTGTTTTTT
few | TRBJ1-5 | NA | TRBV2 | CASRQTEYSNQPQHF | TGTGCCAGCAGGCAGACTGAATATAGCAATCAGCCCCAGCATTTT
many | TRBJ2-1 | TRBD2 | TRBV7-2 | CASSLGGTSGRRNEQFF | TGTGCCAGCAGCTTAGGTGGGACTAGCGGGAGGAGAAATGAGCAGTTCTTC
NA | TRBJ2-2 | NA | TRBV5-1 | CASTDRDNTGELFF | TGCGCCAGCACTGACCGGGACAACACCGGGGAGCTGTTTTTT
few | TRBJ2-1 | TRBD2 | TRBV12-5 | CASGSSGRGEQFF | TGTGCTAGTGGTTCGAGCGGGAGAGGTGAGCAGTTCTTC
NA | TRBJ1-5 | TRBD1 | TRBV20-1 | CSARDSRGLGNQPQHF | TGCAGTGCTAGAGATAGCAGGGGGTTAGGCAATCAGCCCCAGCATTTT
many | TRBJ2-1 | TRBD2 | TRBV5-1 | CASRPGGPDNEQFF | TGCGCCAGCAGGCCGGGGGGGCCTGACAATGAGCAGTTCTTC
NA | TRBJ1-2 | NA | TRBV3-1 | CASSLDIQNLNGYTF | TGTGCCAGCAGCCTCGATATACAGAACCTCAATGGCTACACCTTC
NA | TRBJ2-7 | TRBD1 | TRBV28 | CATLHDRVGYEQYF | TGTGCCACTCTACACGACAGGGTTGGTTACGAGCAGTACTTC
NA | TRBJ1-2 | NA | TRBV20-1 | CSARNSDTSGGYTF | TGCAGTGCTAGAAACTCGGACACGTCGGGTGGCTACACCTTC
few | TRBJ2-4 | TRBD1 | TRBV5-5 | CASSWGTGDAIQYF | TGTGCCAGCAGCTGGGGGACAGGGGACGCCATTCAGTACTTC